The 31 T cell receptor beta chains in this list originate from one sample, sequenced in a study of metastatic and nonmetastatic thyroid tumors. No patient received treatment before thyroid surgery. From the PCR reads, TCRdb re-called clones with MiXCR. The data contain around 15,000 clones, about 24% of them singletons. Sequencing used adjacent normal tissue. The receptors were sampled from a female donor with papillary thyroid cancer or a benign thyroid nodule (not recorded which). Some clones in this sample may be carry-over from other donors' samples.

This chain joins TRBV27 and TRBJ1-1; D gene unclear. V dropped 2 bases and J dropped 4 bases, with 11 bases sitting between them. The CDR3 loop spans 14 amino acids. The germline V gene encodes CDR1 MNHEY and CDR2 SMNVEV (reference sequence). CDR3 sequence reads: CASSLSVWVTEAFF. CDR3 coding DNA: TGTGCCAGCAGTTTAAGTGTATGGGTCACTGAAGCTTTCTTT.

This clone was recorded many times. J is TRBJ2-3 and V is TRBV13, with D tentatively TRBD2 (5 bases). Germline V gene sequence: CDR1 PRHDT, CDR2 FYEKMQ (reference sequence). Trimming shortened V by 5 bases and J by 1 base, and 13 bases separated the two germline ends. The CDR3 sequence is 15 residues long. The CDR3 nucleotides are TGTGCCAGCAGCCCACGGGGTAGCGGCACAGATACGCAGTATTTT. This encodes CASSPRGSGTDTQYF.

This sequence joins TRBV6-1 and TRBJ2-3; 13 positions match TRBD2. This CDR3 is built from 15 residues. V lost 5 bases and J lost 6; bases outside the gene matches: 5. Germline-derived CDR1 and CDR2 are MNHNS and SASEGT. CDR3: CASSSTSGGSDTQYF. The CDR3 DNA follows: TGTGCCAGCAGTTCGACTAGCGGGGGGTCGGATACGCAGTATTTT.

This clone was detected many times. The chain links TRBV20-1 to TRBJ2-1, with 11 bases that match TRBD2. Per germline, CDR1 DFQATT and CDR2 SNEGSKA (reference sequence). The CDR3 is 16 residues long. After removal of 0 bases from V and 3 bases from J, the junction contained 4 bases not matched to a gene. The CDR3 region is CSARDRTSGFYNEQFF. CDR3 sequence (DNA): TGCAGTGCTAGAGATAGGACTAGCGGGTTCTACAATGAGCAGTTCTTC.

The V call is TRBV5-8, the J call TRBJ1-5; D is possibly TRBD1 (5 bases). This CDR3 has 15 residues. CDR1 is SGHTS and CDR2 is YDEGEE in the germline V gene. V dropped 2 bases and J dropped 0 bases, with 9 bases sitting between them. CDR3 sequence: CASSFSGGSNQPQHF. CDR3 DNA: TGTGCCAGCAGCTTCTCGGGGGGTAGCAATCAGCCCCAGCATTTT.

By proportion, this clone is medium-sized. This sequence joins TRBV20-1 and TRBJ2-7; perhaps TRBD2 as D (6 bases). The CDR3 loop spans 13 amino acids. In germline, CDR1 is DFQATT, CDR2 SNEGSKA (reference sequence). Between the trimmed V and J ends, which lost 0 bases and 6 bases, there was a span of 12 bases. The CDR3 region is CSARDLGLREQYF. As DNA, the CDR3 is TGCAGTGCTAGAGATTTGGGACTCCGCGAGCAGTACTTC.

This chain joins TRBV9 and TRBJ2-3, with 9 bases identical to TRBD2. The CDR3 has 16 amino acids. Germline-derived CDR1 and CDR2 are SGDLS and YYNGEE. V was pared by 2 bases and J by 0 bases, with 4 bases of the junction left unmatched. CDR3 amino acids: CASSVLSGRSTDTQYF. The CDR3 DNA sequence: TGTGCCAGCAGCGTCCTTAGCGGGAGAAGCACAGATACGCAGTATTTT. Full variable domain (rest looked up from reference TRBV9 and TRBJ2-3): DSGVTQTPKHLITATGQRVTLRCSPRSGDLSVYWYQQSLDQGLQFLIQYYNGEERAKGNILERFSAQQFPDLHSELNLSSLELGDSALYFCASSVLSGRSTDTQYFGPGTRLTVL.

The rearrangement joins TRBV9 to TRBJ1-2; no clear D. Germline lookup yields CDR1 SGDLS and CDR2 YYNGEE. Trimming removed 2 bases from V and 4 bases from J, with 15 bases in between. The CDR3 sequence is 15 residues long. The CDR3 loop is CASSVDGSRIYGYTF. The DNA of the CDR3 is TGTGCCAGCAGCGTGGACGGTAGCCGAATCTATGGCTACACCTTC. The complete variable domain, with remaining parts taken from reference TRBV9 and TRBJ1-2, reads DSGVTQTPKHLITATGQRVTLRCSPRSGDLSVYWYQQSLDQGLQFLIQYYNGEERAKGNILERFSAQQFPDLHSELNLSSLELGDSALYFCASSVDGSRIYGYTFGSGTRLTVV.

This clone rates as medium-sized. V and J are TRBV6-5 and TRBJ2-1, with TRBD2 identical over 13 bases. After removal of 5 bases from V and 10 bases from J, the junction contained 17 bases not matched to a gene. CDR3 length: 18 residues. The germline V gene has CDR1 MNHEY and CDR2 SVGAGI. CDR3 sequence: CASSSGTSGTTASTEQFF. In DNA form, the CDR3 reads TGTGCCAGCAGTAGCGGGACTAGCGGGACCACCGCCTCGACGGAGCAGTTCTTC.

This clone was counted between two and nine times. The junction does not match germline at one end; this may be a read error. The V and J genes are TRBV10-2 and TRBJ1-6; D not certain. This CDR3 is 11 amino acids long. The germline V gene encodes CDR1 WSHSY and CDR2 SAAADI. CDR3 loop: CAGAHNSPLHF. DNA for the CDR3: TGCGCCGGCGCCCATAATTCGCCCCTCCACTTT.

This clone was found many times. This rearrangement joins TRBV18 to TRBJ2-1; 12 bases align to TRBD2. Germline CDR1 and CDR2: KGHSH and LQKENI. This CDR3 contains 18 residues. V was clipped by 3 bases and J by 8 bases; unmatched bases: 14. DNA of the CDR3: TGTGCCAGCTCACCTCCTAGGACTAGCGGGACAATGGGCTATGAGCAGTTCTTC. Encoded protein: CASSPPRTSGTMGYEQFF.

By frequency in the sample, this clone is medium-sized (0.01 to 0.1%). The chain joins TRBV27 to TRBJ2-7; 9 bases align to TRBD1. After removal of 6 bases from V and 3 bases from J, the junction contained 3 bases not matched to a gene. Germline CDR1 MNHEY, CDR2 SMNVEV (reference sequence). This CDR3 contains 13 residues. CDR3 residues: CASRGQGNYEQYF. The CDR3 DNA reads as TGTGCCAGCAGGGGACAGGGTAACTACGAGCAGTACTTC.

At least ten counts were recorded for this clone. V is TRBV9 and J is TRBJ2-5; D not resolved. CDR3 size: 12 residues. Germline CDR1 reads SGDLS; CDR2 reads YYNGEE. Between the trimmed V and J ends, which lost 3 bases and 4 bases, there was a span of 7 bases. The CDR3 here is CASSGPRETQYF. The CDR3 DNA follows: TGTGCCAGCAGCGGTCCGCGAGAGACCCAGTACTTC.

The table lists this clone with many counts. The V and J genes are TRBV7-9 and TRBJ1-2; 8 bases are shared with TRBD1. The ends lost 1 base at V and 5 bases at J; junction bases unmatched: 3. Germline V gene sequence: CDR1 SEHNR, CDR2 FQNEAQ (reference sequence). The CDR3 length is 14 residues. The CDR3 DNA reads as TGTGCCAGCAGCTTAGGGGGACAGGATTATGGCTACACCTTC. It is translated as CASSLGGQDYGYTF.

This clone qualifies as medium-sized. V is TRBV27 and J is TRBJ2-7; 8 bases map to TRBD2. Germline-derived CDR1 and CDR2 are MNHEY and SMNVEV (reference sequence). The CDR3 length is 18 residues. V shed 3 bases, J shed 0 bases, and the junction held 13 bases outside the gene matches. CDR3 sequence (DNA): TGTGCCAGCAGTTTTCTGGGTGGAACTAGCGGTAGCTCCTACGAGCAGTACTTC. It is translated as CASSFLGGTSGSSYEQYF.

The table lists this clone with many counts. The chain is built from TRBV19 and TRBJ2-3, with D perhaps TRBD1 (6 bases). Trimming removed 0 bases from V and 3 bases from J, with 13 bases in between. The CDR3 spans 16 residues. The V gene's germline CDR1 is LNHDA and CDR2 SQIVND (reference sequence). CDR3 DNA: TGTGCCAGTAGTATAGATATATTAGGGGGAACAGATACGCAGTATTTT. Translated: CASSIDILGGTDTQYF.

There are many counts of this clone. V and J are TRBV3-1 and TRBJ2-3, with TRBD2 matching 12 bases. The CDR3 is made up of 14 amino acids. The J segment lost 2 bases and the V segment lost 9 bases, leaving 3 bases of the junction unmatched. The V gene's germline CDR1 is LGHDT and CDR2 YNNKEL (reference sequence). CDR3 nucleotide sequence: TGTGCCAGTAGGACTAGCGGGGCCACAGATACGCAGTATTTT. Translated, it gives CASRTSGATDTQYF.

This clone occurred a few times. A junction boundary mismatches the germline segment, possibly from a read error. V usage is TRBV5-1 and J usage is TRBJ2-7; D call uncertain. In germline, CDR1 is SGHRS, CDR2 YFSETQ. This CDR3 comprises 13 residues. The chain's CDR3 is CASMEGVSYDQYF. CDR3 bases: TGCGCCAGCATGGAAGGAGTCTCCTACGATCAGTACTTC.

This clone was counted many times. Other DNA sequences in the same sample also yield this CDR3. The chain recombines TRBV7-6 with TRBJ2-5; no firm D call. V gave up 7 bases and J gave up 8 bases, with 17 bases separating them. The germline V gene encodes CDR1 SGHVS and CDR2 FNYEAQ. The CDR3 loop spans 13 amino acids. The CDR3, as DNA: TGTGCCAGCAACTCGGGTTTAGCAGCCACCCAGTACTTC. Encoded protein: CASNSGLAATQYF. Drawing the rest from reference TRBV7-6 and TRBJ2-5, the complete variable domain is GAGVSQSPRYKVTKRGQDVALRCDPISGHVSLYWYRQALGQGPEFLTYFNYEAQQDKSGLPNDRFSAERPEGSISTLTIQRTEQRDSAMYRCASNSGLAATQYFGPGTRLLVL.

The rearrangement uses TRBV20-1 and TRBJ2-7, with 9 bases aligning to TRBD2. Germline CDR1 DFQATT, CDR2 SNEGSKA (reference sequence). Germline trimming cut 4 bases from V and 0 bases from J; bases unmatched to any gene: 7. The CDR3 is 15 amino acids. The CDR3 here is CSATGGLASSYEQYF. Here the CDR3 DNA reads TGCAGTGCTACTGGAGGACTAGCGAGCTCCTACGAGCAGTACTTC.

Of note for this clone: Germline and junction disagree at one end, which may indicate a read error. The chain has TRBV5-1 and TRBJ2-2, with 8 positions matching TRBD1. Germline V lookup: CDR1 SGHRS, CDR2 YFSETQ. This CDR3 comprises 16 residues. For the CDR3, the DNA is TGCGCCAGCACTGCTGCGACAGGGGTCGACACCGGGGAGCTGTTCTTT. Its protein is CASTAATGVDTGELFF.

This clone showed up many times. The chain links TRBV11-2 to TRBJ2-3; D is ambiguous. The CDR3 is 15 amino acids. V lost 8 bases and J lost 2, with 17 bases in between. The germline gives CDR1 SGHAT, CDR2 FQNNGV. The CDR3 reads CASRNRVAFTDTQYF. The CDR3 DNA is TGTGCCAGCCGCAATAGGGTGGCCTTCACAGATACGCAGTATTTT. The full variable domain, completed using reference TRBV11-2 and TRBJ2-3, is EAGVAQSPRYKIIEKRQSVAFWCNPISGHATLYWYQQILGQGPKLLIQFQNNGVVDDSQLPKDRFSAERLKGVDSTLKIQPAKLEDSAVYLCASRNRVAFTDTQYFGPGTRLTVL.

This clone was detected ten times or more. This rearrangement joins TRBV30 to TRBJ2-1; 15 bases fit TRBD2. This CDR3 has 18 amino acids. Trimming cost V 1 base and J 3 bases; bases outside gene matches: 7. CDR1 and CDR2 from the germline V gene are GTSNPN and SVGIG (reference sequence). The CDR3 sequence is CAWSGGLAGGGVYNEQFF. In nucleotides, the CDR3 is TGTGCCTGGAGTGGGGGACTAGCGGGAGGTGGTGTCTACAATGAGCAGTTCTTC. Looking up the rest from reference TRBV30 and TRBJ2-1 gives the full variable domain: SQTIHQWPATLVQPVGSPLSLECTVEGTSNPNLYWYRQAAGRGLQLLFYSVGIGQISSEVPQNLSASRPQDRQFILSSKKLLLSDSGFYLCAWSGGLAGGGVYNEQFFGPGTRLTVL.

This clone was seen at least ten times. The CDR3 region is CASSPRGGSGRSYEQYF. The CDR3 nucleotides read TGTGCCAGCAGCCCCCGAGGTGGTAGCGGGAGAAGCTACGAGCAGTACTTC. J is TRBJ2-7 and V is TRBV9; 9 bases agree with TRBD2. V shed 4 bases and J 3 bases; nucleotides not matched to a gene: 14. Germline CDR1 and CDR2: SGDLS and YYNGEE. This CDR3 is 17 amino acids long.

This clone is medium-sized (0.01 to 0.1%) in the sample. This sequence joins TRBV28 and TRBJ2-1; D call uncertain. V lost 3 bases and J lost 9, with 15 bases in between. Germline V gene lookup returns CDR1 MDHEN and CDR2 SYDVKM. There are 14 residues in the CDR3. The DNA for the CDR3 is TGTGCCAGCAGTTTCGATCACTTCGGTACTGAGCAGTTCTTC. This translates into CASSFDHFGTEQFF.

This clone is labeled medium-sized. J is TRBJ2-7 and V is TRBV28; TRBD2 matches at 10 bases. The CDR3 sequence is 16 residues long. Germline V lookup: CDR1 MDHEN, CDR2 SYDVKM. V was clipped by 2 bases and J by 5 bases; unmatched bases: 9. The CDR3: CASSLPLAGVIHEQYF. CDR3 nucleotides: TGTGCCAGCAGTTTACCTCTAGCGGGAGTTATCCACGAGCAGTACTTC. Looking up the rest from reference TRBV28 and TRBJ2-7 gives the full variable domain: DVKVTQSSRYLVKRTGEKVFLECVQDMDHENMFWYRQDPGLGLRLIYFSYDVKMKEKGDIPEGYSVSREKKERFSLILESASTNQTSMYLCASSLPLAGVIHEQYFGPGTRLTVT.

This clone came up many times. The J gene is TRBJ2-7, the V gene TRBV9; TRBD2 matches at 9 bases. Germline values: CDR1 SGDLS, CDR2 YYNGEE. There are 13 residues in the CDR3. The V segment lost 4 bases and the J segment 6 bases; nucleotides outside the gene matches: 5. The CDR3 loop is CASSNSGRGEQYF. CDR3 DNA sequence: TGTGCCAGCAGCAATAGCGGGAGAGGCGAGCAGTACTTC.

This clone was seen a handful of times. The gene calls are TRBV11-2 and TRBJ2-1; D not resolved. In germline, CDR1 is SGHAT, CDR2 FQNNGV. Trimming cost V 5 bases and J 0 bases, with 8 bases left between them. The CDR3 is 14 residues long. CDR3 region: CASSPPASYNEQFF. CDR3 in DNA: TGTGCCAGCAGCCCCCCGGCCTCCTACAATGAGCAGTTCTTC.

The rearrangement joins TRBV12-3 or TRBV12-4 to TRBJ2-5; 9 positions match TRBD2. This CDR3 has 17 residues. The ends lost 3 bases at V and 2 bases at J; junction bases unmatched: 10. CDR3 DNA: TGTGCCAGCAGTTTCGTTCCTTCGAGCGGGGGGCAAGAGACCCAGTACTTC. Its translation: CASSFVPSSGGQETQYF.

This clone has more than one count but fewer than ten. The junction departs from the called germline gene at one end, perhaps through a read error. The V and J genes are TRBV28 and TRBJ2-2, with TRBD2 as a possible D gene (5 bases). This CDR3 is 11 amino acids long. Germline V gene data show CDR1 as MDHEN and CDR2 as SYDVKM. The CDR3 is CASRATGDLFF. The CDR3 DNA reads TGTGCCAGCAGGGCCACCGGGGATCTGTTTTTC.

Only a few counts were recorded for this clone. The sample has other DNA sequences that encode this CDR3 too. The CDR3 region has the DNA TGTGCCAGCAGCTTGTACTATGGCTACACCTTC. It translates to CASSLYYGYTF. The chain couples TRBV5-4 to TRBJ1-2; D gene unclear. V was clipped by 1 base and J by 3 bases, with 1 base between them. Germline CDR1 and CDR2: SGHNT and YYREEE (reference sequence). The CDR3 runs to 11 residues.